This is a list of T cell receptor beta chains from one sample in a study of blood T cell repertoires in COVID-19. Profiling relied on immunoSEQ multiplex PCR, and the TCRdb table lists in-frame clones only, not all of them. Of 90,000 to 150,000 clones detected, roughly 76% appear once; the ten largest clones hold 10%. The sample was peripheral blood. The receptors here all came from a human donor in a cohort sampled during active COVID-19. Both conserved end residues are part of each CDR3. Each record gives: V gene, CDR3 protein.

v_call: TRBV18; cdr3_aa: CASSPRPAGVDEKLFF
v_call: TRBV11-2; cdr3_aa: CASSWTGKGRGYTF
v_call: TRBV4-1; cdr3_aa: CASSQDLAGKIGYTF
v_call: TRBV18; cdr3_aa: CASSPRKNEKLFF
v_call: TRBV5-1; cdr3_aa: CASSPGGGGSNQPQHF
v_call: TRBV14; cdr3_aa: CASSQDRDWSFTDTQYF
v_call: TRBV9; cdr3_aa: CASSLISTGGLDTQYF
v_call: TRBV6-6; cdr3_aa: CASSGQGSNYEQYF
v_call: TRBV5-5; cdr3_aa: CASSKDRSTDTQYF
v_call: TRBV11-3; cdr3_aa: CASSLGRNEQYF
v_call: TRBV6-5; cdr3_aa: CASSYGTSGAKNIQYF
v_call: TRBV24-1; cdr3_aa: CATSDGSSYEQYF
v_call: TRBV5-6; cdr3_aa: CASSFRSGWDQPQHF
v_call: TRBV4-3; cdr3_aa: CASSQVLSGSSYNEQFF
v_call: TRBV9; cdr3_aa: CASSPEGTEYNEQFF
v_call: TRBV7-2; cdr3_aa: CASSLSGDYGYTF
v_call: TRBV27; cdr3_aa: CASKRKASTDTQYF
v_call: TRBV12-3/TRBV12-4; cdr3_aa: CASSAGGSDTQYF
v_call: TRBV28; cdr3_aa: CAVVGQLNEKLFF
v_call: TRBV30; cdr3_aa: CAWASGTPGLYF
v_call: TRBV5-1; cdr3_aa: CASSLGQGAPGYTF
v_call: TRBV7-8; cdr3_aa: CASSSDRGGNSPLHF
v_call: TRBV7-2; cdr3_aa: CASSLGPMTPSDGYTF
v_call: TRBV6-5; cdr3_aa: CASSNIRGYGYTF
v_call: TRBV2; cdr3_aa: CASSEVADTGELFF
v_call: TRBV28; cdr3_aa: CASSSFETQYF
v_call: TRBV6-2/TRBV6-3; cdr3_aa: CASSYSSIYEQYF
v_call: TRBV5-8; cdr3_aa: CASSWDRAQEQYF
v_call: TRBV18; cdr3_aa: CASSPNQGVETQYF
v_call: TRBV15; cdr3_aa: CATSRGTGNSYEQYF
v_call: TRBV10-3; cdr3_aa: CAIRSPGQPQHF
v_call: TRBV7-9; cdr3_aa: CASSSGQGLPQHF
v_call: TRBV11-2; cdr3_aa: CASSLEPPAGGLYEQYF
v_call: TRBV5-3; cdr3_aa: CARSLGHRAHTEAFF
v_call: TRBV6-1; cdr3_aa: CASSDGTQANSPLHF
v_call: TRBV30; cdr3_aa: CAWSDRADEQFF
v_call: TRBV28; cdr3_aa: CASSGRTSGELFF
v_call: TRBV28; cdr3_aa: CASSFGTSGISYEQYF
v_call: TRBV27; cdr3_aa: CASSPRGANVLTF
v_call: TRBV10-3; cdr3_aa: CAISVTLKYGYTF
v_call: TRBV25-1; cdr3_aa: CASSEEDTEAFF